A selection of T cell receptor beta chains follows, all from one sample in a study of cytomegalovirus exposure and HLA in healthy donors. The table came from immunoSEQ multiplex PCR; TCRdb's copy has only in-frame clones and leaves some out. The sample yields around 190,000 clones, 85% seen once. Material: PBMCs. These receptors came from a man aged 18 to 29 in good health and CMV-seropositive. The CDR3 runs from the conserved cysteine through the conserved F or W. D genes are given only for firm matches. Clone size appears in some rows only: once, few, many, or a class for an expanded clone.

size: NA
J: TRBJ2-1
D: TRBD2
V: TRBV5-6
length: 15
DNA: TGTGCCAGTCTACTAGCGGGAGCCTCCTACAATGAGCAGTTCTTC
CDR3: CASLLAGASYNEQFF

size: NA
J: TRBJ1-5
D: NA
V: TRBV9
length: 15
DNA: TGTGCCAGCAGCGTAACGGACAGCCTCAATCAGCCCCAGCATTTT
CDR3: CASSVTDSLNQPQHF

size: NA
J: TRBJ2-2
D: NA
V: TRBV27
length: 15
DNA: TGTGCCAGCACCTTGGGCTACTCAACAGGCGGGGAGCTGTTTTTT
CDR3: CASTLGYSTGGELFF

size: NA
J: TRBJ1-5
D: NA
V: TRBV28
length: 16
DNA: TGTGCCAGCAGTCCATCACCGTCGGGAGGGGGTCAGCCCCAGCATTTT
CDR3: CASSPSPSGGGQPQHF

size: NA
J: TRBJ1-4
D: TRBD1
V: TRBV6-1
length: 15
DNA: TGTGCCAGCAGTGAAGGAAACAGGGGCAATGAAAAACTGTTTTTT
CDR3: CASSEGNRGNEKLFF

size: once
J: TRBJ2-5
D: NA
V: TRBV11-3
length: 14
DNA: TGTGCCAGCAGCTTTTACGCGCACCAAGAGACCCAGTACTTC
CDR3: CASSFYAHQETQYF

size: once
J: TRBJ2-2
D: TRBD1
V: TRBV19
length: 16
DNA: TGTGCCAGCAGCTTCCGGGACAGGGGGTTGACCGGGGAGCTGTTTTTT
CDR3: CASSFRDRGLTGELFF

size: NA
J: TRBJ2-7
D: NA
V: TRBV12-5
length: 16
DNA: TGTGCTAGTGGTTTGGTACTTGGGGCAGTCTATGACGAGCAGTACTTC
CDR3: CASGLVLGAVYDEQYF

size: NA
J: TRBJ2-5
D: TRBD1
V: TRBV28
length: 15
DNA: TGTGCCAGCAGTCCTAGGGGACAGGGGGTCGAGACCCAGTACTTC
CDR3: CASSPRGQGVETQYF

size: NA
J: TRBJ1-1
D: TRBD1
V: TRBV18
length: 15
DNA: TGTGCCAGCTCACCCAAACCCGACAGGGGAACTGAAGCTTTCTTT
CDR3: CASSPKPDRGTEAFF

size: once
J: TRBJ1-1
D: TRBD1
V: TRBV19
length: 15
DNA: TGTGCCAGTATCCGAAGGACAGGGGCGAACACTGAAGCTTTCTTT
CDR3: CASIRRTGANTEAFF

size: NA
J: TRBJ2-1
D: TRBD2
V: TRBV9
length: 17
DNA: TGTGCCAGCAGCGTAGGTGGGGCTAGCGGTTCCTTAGCGGAGCAGTTCTTC
CDR3: CASSVGGASGSLAEQFF

size: NA
J: TRBJ2-2
D: NA
V: TRBV4-1
length: 12
DNA: TGCGCCAGCAGCCATACAGACGGGGAGCTGTTTTTT
CDR3: CASSHTDGELFF

size: NA
J: TRBJ1-1
D: TRBD1
V: TRBV4-1
length: 14
DNA: TGCGCCAGCAGCCAGACACAGGGGGACACTGAAGCTTTCTTT
CDR3: CASSQTQGDTEAFF

size: NA
J: TRBJ2-5
D: NA
V: TRBV13
length: 12
DNA: TGTGCCAGCAGAGACGTCGGGGAGACCCAGTACTTC
CDR3: CASRDVGETQYF

size: once
J: TRBJ2-3
D: TRBD1
V: TRBV7-9
length: 14
DNA: TGTGCCAGCAGCACTGGACAGGGGACAGATACGCAGTATTTT
CDR3: CASSTGQGTDTQYF

size: NA
J: TRBJ2-7
D: NA
V: TRBV6-1
length: 12
DNA: TGTGCCACCAGGGACTTCACCTACGAGCAGTACTTC
CDR3: CATRDFTYEQYF

size: NA
J: TRBJ1-1
D: TRBD1
V: TRBV7-9
length: 15
DNA: TGTGCCAGCAGCCCCCCCTCAGGGGGGATCGCTGAAGCTTTCTTT
CDR3: CASSPPSGGIAEAFF

size: NA
J: TRBJ2-7
D: TRBD1
V: TRBV30
length: 12
DNA: TGTGCCTGGACCGAGGGGACAGGGAGTCCGTACTTC
CDR3: CAWTEGTGSPYF

size: NA
J: TRBJ2-2
D: TRBD1
V: TRBV9
length: 15
DNA: TGTGCCAGCAGCGTCGGAACAGGGGTGGCCGGGGAGCTGTTTTTT
CDR3: CASSVGTGVAGELFF

size: NA
J: TRBJ2-5
D: TRBD2
V: TRBV29-1
length: 16
DNA: TGCAGCGTTGAAGTGGGGACTAGCAGATGGGTCGAGACCCAGTACTTC
CDR3: CSVEVGTSRWVETQYF

size: NA
J: TRBJ2-3
D: TRBD2
V: TRBV18
length: 15
DNA: TGTGCCAGCTCACCACCGAGACTAGCCACAGATACGCAGTATTTT
CDR3: CASSPPRLATDTQYF

size: once
J: TRBJ2-7
D: TRBD2
V: TRBV9
length: 15
DNA: TGTGCCAGCAGCGTATCTTACGGGAGGTCCTACGAGCAGTACTTC
CDR3: CASSVSYGRSYEQYF

size: NA
J: TRBJ2-3
D: TRBD1
V: TRBV5-4
length: 13
DNA: TGTGCCAGCAGTTTTACAGGGGAGGATACGCAGTATTTT
CDR3: CASSFTGEDTQYF

size: NA
J: TRBJ2-1
D: TRBD2
V: TRBV6-1
length: 11
DNA: TGTGGGACTAGCGGGACGTCTGAGCAGTTCTTC
CDR3: CGTSGTSEQFF

size: many
J: TRBJ1-1
D: NA
V: TRBV6-5
length: 15
DNA: TGTGCCAGCAGTTACGGAGCCCACCTGGGCACTGAAGCTTTCTTT
CDR3: CASSYGAHLGTEAFF

size: NA
J: TRBJ1-1
D: TRBD1
V: TRBV30
length: 15
DNA: TGTGCCTCCCACCCCCCGGACAGGGGTATCACTGAAGCTTTCTTT
CDR3: CASHPPDRGITEAFF

size: NA
J: TRBJ2-3
D: NA
V: TRBV25-1
length: 16
DNA: TGTGCCAGCAACCCTAGGGGCCAGGAGAGCACAGATACGCAGTATTTT
CDR3: CASNPRGQESTDTQYF

size: NA
J: TRBJ1-2
D: TRBD1
V: TRBV28
length: 16
DNA: TGTGCCAGCAGGACCGGGACAGGGGGCGGAGGATATGGCTACACCTTC
CDR3: CASRTGTGGGGYGYTF

size: NA
J: TRBJ2-1
D: TRBD2
V: TRBV25-1
length: 16
DNA: TGTGCCAGCAGTGTTTTAGCGGGGGGGAGAGACAATGAGCAGTTCTTC
CDR3: CASSVLAGGRDNEQFF

size: NA
J: TRBJ1-5
D: TRBD1
V: TRBV30
length: 15
DNA: TGTGCCTGGAGTGGGGGACAGGTGGCCCATCAGCCCCAGCATTTT
CDR3: CAWSGGQVAHQPQHF

size: NA
J: TRBJ2-7
D: TRBD1
V: TRBV9
length: 15
DNA: TGTGCCAGCAGCCCATACCCCGGGACAGGGTACGAGCAGTACTTC
CDR3: CASSPYPGTGYEQYF

size: NA
J: TRBJ2-1
D: TRBD2
V: TRBV10-3
length: 15
DNA: TGTGCCATCAGCCTCGGCGGGAGGGGCTACAATGAGCAGTTCTTC
CDR3: CAISLGGRGYNEQFF

size: few
J: TRBJ2-2
D: NA
V: TRBV30
length: 13
DNA: TGTGCCTGGACTTACAGGGACACCGGGGAGCTGTTTTTT
CDR3: CAWTYRDTGELFF

size: once
J: TRBJ2-1
D: TRBD2
V: TRBV7-9
length: 12
DNA: TGTGCCGCCGCGGGGCGGGGGGATGAGCAGTTCTTC
CDR3: CAAAGRGDEQFF

size: NA
J: TRBJ2-7
D: TRBD1
V: TRBV5-1
length: 14
DNA: TGCGCCAGCAAGGGACAGGGGGCCTCCTACGAGCAGTACTTC
CDR3: CASKGQGASYEQYF

size: NA
J: TRBJ1-2
D: NA
V: TRBV7-2
length: 16
DNA: TGTGCCAGCAGCGATCAGAGGGGGTTCCTGGTACAGGGCTACACCTTC
CDR3: CASSDQRGFLVQGYTF

size: NA
J: TRBJ2-7
D: TRBD2
V: TRBV6-1
length: 11
DNA: TGTGCCAGCAGTTCGGGGGGCGAGCAGTACTTC
CDR3: CASSSGGEQYF

size: few
J: TRBJ2-3
D: NA
V: TRBV6-5
length: 15
DNA: TGTGCCAGCAGTTACGCGGGGATAAGCACAGATACGCAGTATTTT
CDR3: CASSYAGISTDTQYF

size: once
J: TRBJ2-3
D: TRBD2
V: TRBV5-1
length: 14
DNA: TGCGCCAGCAGGACTAGCTTCTCCACAGATACGCAGTATTTT
CDR3: CASRTSFSTDTQYF

size: NA
J: TRBJ2-7
D: NA
V: TRBV11-3
length: 12
DNA: TGTGCCAGCAGCCTTGGACAATACGAGCAGTACTTC
CDR3: CASSLGQYEQYF

size: NA
J: TRBJ2-1
D: TRBD2
V: TRBV9
length: 18
DNA: TGTGCCAGCAGCGCCCTGCCCTCTAGCGGGAACTCCTACAATGAGCAGTTCTTC
CDR3: CASSALPSSGNSYNEQFF

size: many
J: TRBJ2-3
D: TRBD1
V: TRBV7-9
length: 16
DNA: TGTGCCAGCAGCGAAACGACAGGGGGAATAACAGATACGCAGTATTTT
CDR3: CASSETTGGITDTQYF

size: NA
J: TRBJ2-5
D: TRBD2
V: TRBV19
length: 18
DNA: TGTGCCAGTAGTCCGATCCATGGACTAGCGGGAGGCGAAGAGACCCAGTACTTC
CDR3: CASSPIHGLAGGEETQYF

size: NA
J: TRBJ2-1
D: NA
V: TRBV5-6
length: 14
DNA: TGTGCCAGCAGCTTGGATACAGGGATCAATGAGCAGTTCTTC
CDR3: CASSLDTGINEQFF

size: NA
J: TRBJ2-1
D: TRBD1
V: TRBV10-1
length: 13
DNA: TGCGCCACCGCGGGACAGGGGGAAAATGAGCAGTTCTTC
CDR3: CATAGQGENEQFF

size: NA
J: TRBJ2-1
D: NA
V: TRBV11-3
length: 14
DNA: TGTGCCAGCAGCCCTTGGGGGGAATACAATGAGCAGTTCTTC
CDR3: CASSPWGEYNEQFF

size: NA
J: TRBJ1-3
D: NA
V: TRBV30
length: 14
DNA: TGTGCCTGGAGCCAGACAGGCTCTGGAAACACCATATATTTT
CDR3: CAWSQTGSGNTIYF

size: NA
J: TRBJ2-2
D: TRBD1
V: TRBV5-1
length: 15
DNA: TGCGCCAGCAGCTCCGGGACAGATAACACCGGGGAGCTGTTTTTT
CDR3: CASSSGTDNTGELFF

size: NA
J: TRBJ1-1
D: TRBD1
V: TRBV27
length: 14
DNA: TGTGCCAGCAGTGGGACAGGGACGGCCACTGAAGCTTTCTTT
CDR3: CASSGTGTATEAFF

size: NA
J: TRBJ1-1
D: NA
V: TRBV19
length: 15
DNA: TGTGCCAGTATTCCGGGGGTTCGGGTGAACACTGAAGCTTTCTTT
CDR3: CASIPGVRVNTEAFF

size: few
J: TRBJ1-2
D: TRBD1
V: TRBV30
length: 13
DNA: TGTGCCTGGGGGACAGGGGGCCAGCGTGGCTACACCTTC
CDR3: CAWGTGGQRGYTF

size: NA
J: TRBJ2-7
D: TRBD1
V: TRBV10-3
length: 13
DNA: TGTGCCATCAGCTGGGACAGGGGTTACGAGCAGTACTTC
CDR3: CAISWDRGYEQYF

size: NA
J: TRBJ1-1
D: TRBD1
V: TRBV27
length: 13
DNA: TGTGCCAGCGGGGACAGGGGCTCGGGTGAAGCTTTCTTT
CDR3: CASGDRGSGEAFF

size: NA
J: TRBJ2-5
D: NA
V: TRBV28
length: 13
DNA: TGTGCCAGCGCCAGTGGGGGCGAGGAGACCCAGTACTTC
CDR3: CASASGGEETQYF